The TCR beta chain under discussion was sequenced for a study of cytomegalovirus exposure and HLA in healthy donors (dated by TCRdb to about 2017). Background for the entire study: In an earlier analysis of 587 of the donors, approximately 300 Gb of sequence data and about 110 million unique TCR beta sequences from about 190 million T cells were reported. Approximately 300 gigabases of sequencing data and around 90 million unique TCR sequences made up an early release that covered about 640 HLA-typed donors. The genetic ancestry cluster associated with self-reported Caucasian donors included over 80% of the roughly 410 genotyped donors. The study was designed to test whether signatures of past pathogen exposure could be identified by cataloging public T cell receptors. The T cell repertoires of 666 subjects were profiled by immunosequencing and related to cytomegalovirus serostatus. Besides the first cohort of about 730 subjects, a separate validation cohort made up of 120 or so different subjects was used. To predict cytomegalovirus infection status, the study brought together high-throughput TCR immunosequencing, statistical association of individual TCRs with disease status, and machine learning. A later analysis re-analyzed previously published TCR beta repertoires from hundreds of donors and added high-resolution HLA genotyping to study TCR occurrence patterns. Rather than drawing on any new phenotypic data, the later analysis identified candidate immune exposures from TCR beta sequences and the way those sequences occurred across donors. To decide whether each TCR beta V gene segment behaved as functional or pseudogenic, an earlier analysis of over 500 of the donors relied on high-throughput TCR beta sequencing. Donor age, sex, ethnicity and CMV serostatus were compiled together with the repertoire data. Genome-wide SNP genotypes for about 55% of the 666 donors were used in a later genetic analysis, which treated that subset as a discovery cohort. Every discovery cohort repertoire had been produced on one sequencing platform. Both class I and class II loci were covered by HLA typing, at four-digit resolution. Typing coverage differed by locus: A, B, C, DRB1 and DQB1 were typed in roughly 620-630 donors, DQA1 in about 550, DPA1 in approximately 600, and DPB1 in about 450. A few DR-DQ haplotypes were handled as single units for association and clustering because linkage in the cohort was strong. Among some 410 genotyped donors of the cohort, an average of roughly 240,000 unique TCR beta nucleotide sequences were sequenced per donor, roughly 18% of them non-productive. Paper-wide results and their limitations: In a later genetic analysis, fewer N-insertions in productive TCRs were reported among donors in an Asian-associated ancestry cluster than the roughly 700-donor mean. Most TCR sequences were observed very rarely across donors, whereas some public TCRs were present in many individuals. An association between a missense DCLRE1C variant and V-gene and J-gene trimming of TCR beta chains was found in a later genetic analysis and replicated in an independent cohort. Some IMGT-functional V segments, including TRBV6-2 and TRBV6-3, could not be distinguished by the 87-base-pair reads and were therefore excluded. It was suggested by the authors that the approach could potentially be generalized to other disease states and immunological phenotypes. Because counts were too low, about 18 rarely observed V segments, including chromosome 9 orphons, were left out of the earlier analysis of 500 to 750 of the donors. A further reported finding was that TCR beta sequences accurately predicted the HLA-A and HLA-B alleles for most subjects in the first cohort. The classifier was reported to diagnose cytomegalovirus status with high specificity and sensitivity in both the original cohort and the validation cohort. In a later analysis, TCR association rates were found to vary across HLA loci, with the most associated TCRs seen for DRB1 alleles and the fewest for HLA-C alleles. Only TCR beta chains were sequenced in this cohort, and the absence of alpha or paired-chain data limited detectable features. The only immune exposure information available for the cohort was CMV serostatus. An earlier analysis of 587 of the donors showed that most TCR beta V segments appeared in productive rearrangements either about 87% or about 30% of the time, which broadly matched IMGT annotations. Correlated functional status among segregating V segments might be attributable to linkage disequilibrium, but an unknown experimental factor could not be ruled out. The study listed over 150 TCR beta chains as associated with cytomegalovirus. HLA typing was unavailable for some donors at each locus, so association tests used only the typed subset. In vitro tests confirmed that a few of the cytomegalovirus-associated TCR beta chains recognize cytomegalovirus antigens. Several of the top co-occurrence clusters appeared to be linked to parvovirus B19, influenza, CMV and Epstein-Barr virus, according to a later analysis. A later analysis associated about 18,000 TCR beta sequences with specific HLA alleles at a false discovery rate of 0.05. A cluster of highly shared sequence variants was judged likely to represent a technical artifact of the sequencing pipeline. According to a later analysis, most CMV-associated TCR beta chains appeared to be HLA-restricted, and the HLA associations seemed to be driven largely by CMV exposure. When HLA alleles, especially DR and DQ, strongly co-occurred, attributing TCR associations to individual alleles was difficult. A later analysis found that HLA-associated TCR beta chains were more clonally expanded and had lower generation probabilities than equally common non-associated chains. Roughly uniform sequencing depth across donors was assumed in presence/absence analyses, although this assumption may not hold.

Regarding this clone: This clone's antigen is unknown. The conserved phenylalanine or tryptophan is not found at the CDR3 terminus, so this likely reflects a read error. The DNA is left out, because the CDR3 cannot be placed on it with certainty; the CDR3 is given as TCRdb lists it.

The cohort was made up of approximately 670 healthy bone marrow donors. At the time of sampling, every cohort member was nominally healthy, though immune exposures that went unrecorded were likely present. The donor tested CMV seropositive and was one of the 289 seropositive cohort members. Each donor provided a peripheral blood sample, and peripheral blood mononuclear cells were used for TCR beta sequencing. Genomic DNA extraction from the blood cell samples was performed with the Qiagen DNeasy Blood Extraction Kit. Libraries were prepared through the immunoSEQ multiplex PCR assay. The multiplex PCR relied on a mix of 60 forward primers for TCR Vbeta segments and 13 reverse primers for TCR Jbeta segments. A multiplex PCR assay on genomic DNA amplified the CDR3 region of rearranged TCR beta genes. On the Illumina HiSeq System, the amplified TCR beta libraries were sequenced as 87-base-pair reads. As for the authors' bioinformatics: In a later analysis, about 80 million unique TCR beta chains were counted across the roughly 670 repertoires, and some 10 million of these chains were shared by at least two donors. Raw reads were error-corrected and collapsed into unique sequences by a nearest-neighbor algorithm in which closely related sequences were merged to remove PCR and sequencing errors. Alignment of CDR3 sequences to IMGT reference sequences was used to assign V, D and J gene segments. For a sequence to be retained, a match of at least six nucleotides was required to both a V gene segment and a J gene segment. A rearrangement counted as productive if the CDR3 had no stop codons and remained in frame with V and J, and every other rearrangement counted as non-productive. CDR3 was defined according to IMGT convention as the region running from the second conserved V-encoded cysteine to the conserved J-encoded phenylalanine. In an earlier analysis of 550 to 650 of the donors, sequences lacking an unambiguous match to a single V gene segment were excluded. In an earlier analysis of around 590 of the donors, a V segment was called functional when productive rearrangements were above 56.7%, and segregating when the standard deviation between donors exceeded 5%. A statistical classification framework was built to diagnose cytomegalovirus status from the catalog of TCR beta chain sequences. In a later analysis, V and J genes were assigned by comparing TCR nucleotide sequences against IMGT/GENE-DB human TR gene sequences. In a later analysis, CDR3 sequences and most-parsimonious VDJ recombination scenarios were assigned using the TCRdist pipeline. In a later analysis, every TCR beta chain was defined by the combination of its CDR3 amino acid sequence and its V-gene family, and reads without a unique V-gene family were dropped. A later analysis removed over 500 highly shared, low-generation-probability nucleotide sequences to deal with suspected cross-contamination and a sequencing artifact. In a later analysis, a clonal expansion index was calculated for each public chain from normalized within-repertoire ranks of inferred template counts. In a later analysis, generation probabilities were computed using a VDJ recombination model fitted to out-of-frame rearrangements, and the results were checked against IGoR. A later analysis scored TCR-TCR, TCR-HLA and TCR-CMV co-occurrence with hypergeometric tests, applying a repertoire-size bias correction to TCR pairs. False discovery rates were estimated in a later analysis by permuting HLA or CMV assignments 20 times. A later analysis grouped co-occurring TCRs with DBSCAN, adding TCRdist sequence similarity when clustering within HLA-allele-positive subsets. For co-occurrence clustering, repertoires with fewer than 30,000 or more than 120,000 public chains were excluded, along with several repertoires with anomalous nucleotide sharing. The immuneACCESS repertoire file appears here via TCRdb, limited to in-frame rearrangements. These files lack a portion of the clones; in checked studies, under half of the deficit traces to unresolved V genes, and the cause of the others is not known. The V and J calls and clone size come from that table; D and trimming were worked out from the DNA. The sample table records some 150,000 clones; approximately 78% of these occur just once. The ten largest clones add up to approximately 4.2% of the sample.

From its first to its last residue, the CDR3 has 12 amino acids. CDR1 and CDR2, per the germline V gene, are SGHAT and FQNNGV. The sequence links TRBV11-2 to TRBJ2-7; no DNA check was done on the table's D call, TRBD1. This TCR was recovered from a woman aged 40 to 55 in good health and CMV-seropositive. Sequenced: PBMCs. For the CDR3, the sequence is CASSLDWTSPYA.